A selection of T cell receptor beta chains follows, all from one sample in a study of blood T cells in healthy people across ages. TCRdb reprocessed the 5' RACE reads with MiXCR, giving one entry per CDR3 protein. Among more than 1,000,000 distinct CDR3 sequences listed, roughly 24% were seen once. A further study also used this sample, focusing on T cells of mothers and their children.

Sample: blood. The receptors derive from a girl aged 2 to 10 in good health. CDR3s include the opening cysteine and the closing phenylalanine or tryptophan. D genes are given only for firm matches. Size is stated for part of the rows, as once, few or many counts, or as a class when the clone is expanded.

clone_size,d_call,j_call,v_call,cdr3_nt,cdr3_aa
few,.,TRBJ2-7,TRBV12-3/TRBV12-4,TGTGCCAGCAGGCATGGCCGCTCGTACGAGCAGTACTTC,CASRHGRSYEQYF
few,TRBD1,TRBJ1-4,TRBV29-1,TGCAGCGCAAGTCAACAGGGGCCTAATGAAAAACTGTTTTTT,CSASQQGPNEKLFF
.,TRBD2,TRBJ2-5,TRBV6-2/TRBV6-3,TGTGCCAGCAGTTATCCTGGGACTATTCTTGAGGAGACCCAGTACTTC,CASSYPGTILEETQYF
few,TRBD1,TRBJ2-7,TRBV12-3/TRBV12-4,TGTGCCAGCAGTTACGGACAGGGTTCAGGCGAGCAGTACTTC,CASSYGQGSGEQYF
many,.,TRBJ1-2,TRBV29-1,TGCAGCGTTGAAAGCGGCTATGGCTACACCTTC,CSVESGYGYTF
few,.,TRBJ2-7,TRBV5-6,TGTGCCAGCAGCTTGGAAATGGGGGCAGTTACCTACGAGCAGTACTTC,CASSLEMGAVTYEQYF
.,.,TRBJ2-7,TRBV4-2,TGTGCCGGCAGCCAAGAACAGACAGGTTTCTACGAGCAGTACTTC,CAGSQEQTGFYEQYF
.,TRBD1,TRBJ2-7,TRBV13,TGTGCCAGCAGCTTGGCAGGGGGCGAATACGAGCAGTACTTC,CASSLAGGEYEQYF
once,.,TRBJ1-2,TRBV5-1,TGCGCCAGCAGCTTGGAGGCAGTAGCTAACTATGGCTACACCTTC,CASSLEAVANYGYTF
.,.,TRBJ1-6,TRBV28,TGTGCCAGCAGTCTAGGGTTTGCCTCACCCCTCCACTTT,CASSLGFASPLHF
.,.,TRBJ2-7,TRBV27,TGTGCCAGCAGTCCAACCGGGGCTGGCGAGCAGTACTTC,CASSPTGAGEQYF
.,.,TRBJ1-2,TRBV12-3/TRBV12-4,TGTGCCAGCAGTCCGGACGAAATCTATGGCTACACCTTC,CASSPDEIYGYTF
.,.,TRBJ2-7,TRBV13,TGTGCCAGCAGCTTAGGGACACGGGTCGAGCAGTACTTC,CASSLGTRVEQYF
.,.,TRBJ2-7,TRBV23-1,TGCGTTTTGTACGAGCAGTACTTC,CVLYEQYF
few,.,TRBJ2-5,TRBV29-1,TGCAGCGTTGTTTCGTGGGGGCAGCAAGAGACCCAGTACTTC,CSVVSWGQQETQYF
.,TRBD2,TRBJ2-1,TRBV7-9,TGTGCCAGCAGCCCCGGACCGGGACTAGCGGACAATGAGCAGTTCTTC,CASSPGPGLADNEQFF
.,TRBD1,TRBJ2-7,TRBV28,TGTGCCAGCAGTTACAGGGGGGCCCACGAGCAGTACTTC,CASSYRGAHEQYF
.,.,TRBJ1-1,TRBV12-3/TRBV12-4,TGTGCCAGCAGAACCCGACAGGCCATGGACACTGAAGCTTTCTTT,CASRTRQAMDTEAFF
.,.,TRBJ1-2,TRBV29-1,TGCAGCGTCCCTTCTTACTATGGCTACACCTTC,CSVPSYYGYTF
.,.,TRBJ1-5,TRBV4-2,TGTGCCAGCAGCCAAAAACGATATCAGCCCCAGCATTTT,CASSQKRYQPQHF
many,.,TRBJ1-2,TRBV6-2/TRBV6-3,TGTGCCAGCAGCTGGGCAGGGTATGGCTACACCTTC,CASSWAGYGYTF
few,.,TRBJ1-2,TRBV6-2/TRBV6-3,TGTGCCAGCAGTTACCGATGGGACGATGGCTACACCTTC,CASSYRWDDGYTF
once,TRBD1,TRBJ2-7,TRBV2,TGTGCCAGCAGTAGTTCGACAGGGGCATTCTACGAGCAGTACTTC,CASSSSTGAFYEQYF
.,.,TRBJ2-1,TRBV15,TGTGCCACCAGCAGAAACTGGGGTGACAATGAGCAGTTCTTC,CATSRNWGDNEQFF
few,.,TRBJ2-5,TRBV9,TGTGCCAGCAGCGACGAGGGGGGCTTCCAAGAGACCCAGTACTTC,CASSDEGGFQETQYF
few,.,TRBJ2-7,TRBV10-3,TGTGCCATCAGTGCCGGGTACGAGCAGTACTTC,CAISAGYEQYF
.,.,TRBJ2-7,TRBV28,TGTGCCAGCAGTTTCACCGAGCAGTACTTC,CASSFTEQYF
.,.,TRBJ1-1,TRBV20-1,TGCAGTGCTGCCCCGGGCGGGCAGAACACTGAAGCTTTCTTT,CSAAPGGQNTEAFF
.,.,TRBJ1-4,TRBV15,TGTGCCACCAGCCAGGTGGGGAAGGGTGAAAAACTGTTTTTT,CATSQVGKGEKLFF
few,.,TRBJ2-5,TRBV5-6,TGTGCCAGCAGCTTGAGTCCCCAGGCCCAAGAGACCCAGTACTTC,CASSLSPQAQETQYF
.,.,TRBJ1-3,TRBV10-3,TGTGCCATCAGGGTTGGGACTCTCTCTGGAAACACCATATATTTT,CAIRVGTLSGNTIYF
few,.,TRBJ2-7,TRBV20-1,TGCAGTGCTAGTCCGGGGAGGAGACAGGGTGGACGCTACGAGCAGTACTTC,CSASPGRRQGGRYEQYF
few,TRBD2,TRBJ2-5,TRBV28,TGTGCCAGCAGCCTCTCCGGGACTAGCGGGAGTAACGCCGAGACCCAGTACTTC,CASSLSGTSGSNAETQYF
.,.,TRBJ1-1,TRBV10-3,TGTGCCATCAGTGGGGAGGGCAGGAGCACTGAAGCTTTCTTT,CAISGEGRSTEAFF
few,TRBD2,TRBJ2-7,TRBV3-1,TGTGCCAGCAGCCCTCAACCGGGACTAGCCTACGAGCAGTACTTC,CASSPQPGLAYEQYF
.,.,TRBJ1-1,TRBV6-1,TGTGCCAGCAGTGAATTCCGGGGAACTGAAGCTTTCTTT,CASSEFRGTEAFF
.,.,TRBJ2-1,TRBV20-1,TGCAGTGCCCCTAGGACCGACTCCTACAATGAGCAGTTCTTC,CSAPRTDSYNEQFF
few,.,TRBJ2-3,TRBV29-1,TGCAGCGTCTATGGGGCGGAAAGCACAGATACGCAGTATTTT,CSVYGAESTDTQYF
few,.,TRBJ1-6,TRBV20-1,TGCAGTGCTAGAGGGAGGGAGACCTTGACCTCACCCCTCCACTTT,CSARGRETLTSPLHF
.,TRBD2,TRBJ2-7,TRBV3-1,TGTGCCAGCAGCCAAGTTGGGCTAGCGGGGGCGTACGAGCAGTACTTC,CASSQVGLAGAYEQYF
.,.,TRBJ1-1,TRBV27,TGTGCCAGCAGTCCACCCCCCGGAGGGAAGGCTGAAGCTTTCTTT,CASSPPPGGKAEAFF
.,TRBD2,TRBJ2-1,TRBV28,TGTGCCAGCAGTCCCGGGAGGCACAATGAGCAGTTCTTC,CASSPGRHNEQFF
.,.,TRBJ2-3,TRBV10-1,TGCGCCAGCAGTTCGGGTAACTGGGATACGCAGTATTTT,CASSSGNWDTQYF
few,.,TRBJ1-2,TRBV20-1,TGCAGTGCTCCACCTTCCCGGCACCGTCGCTATGGCTACACCTTC,CSAPPSRHRRYGYTF
few,.,TRBJ2-7,TRBV21-1,TGTGCCAGCAGCAACCCCCGGCCACAACCCTACGAGCAGTACTTC,CASSNPRPQPYEQYF
many,.,TRBJ2-7,TRBV20-1,TGCAGTGCTAGAGAAGGGGTTTGGTACGAGCAGTACTTC,CSAREGVWYEQYF
.,.,TRBJ2-1,TRBV12-3/TRBV12-4,TGTGCCAGCAGTTTAAGCAGGACATCCTTGTTCTTC,CASSLSRTSLFF
few,.,TRBJ1-4,TRBV7-2,TGTGCCAGCAGCTTACCCCCAGACTTTGGAGGTCCAAATGAAAAACTGTTTTTT,CASSLPPDFGGPNEKLFF
many,TRBD2,TRBJ2-7,TRBV7-6,TGTGCCAGCAGCTTATTACGGGAGGGCTCCTACGAGCAGTACTTC,CASSLLREGSYEQYF
.,.,TRBJ2-7,TRBV29-1,TGCAGCGTTGTGCTAGAAGTCTACGAGCAGTACTTC,CSVVLEVYEQYF
.,.,TRBJ2-7,TRBV7-9,TGTGCCAGCAGCAAATCGGCCCACGAGCAGTACTTC,CASSKSAHEQYF
few,.,TRBJ2-1,TRBV7-9,TGTGCCAGCAGCAAACGCCTCCCCCCCCATGAGCAGTTCTTC,CASSKRLPPHEQFF